This T cell receptor (beta chain) derives from a study of post-analysis software for immune sequencing data. At the level of the study: Secondary progressive, relapsing-remitting and progressive-relapsing multiple sclerosis were among the included disease courses. Findings of the study overall: Compared with controls, patients showed significantly lower normalized Chao1 diversity. TRBV segments more frequent in patients than in controls numbered five and included TRBV5-6, TRBV5-1 and TRBV20-1.

The CDR3 is made up of 15 amino acids. Between the trimmed V and J ends, which lost 2 bases and 0 bases, there was a span of 11 bases. Per germline, CDR1 MNHEY and CDR2 SVGEGT. With regard to this clonotype: Its specificity is unknown.

Libraries were made from TCR beta cDNA, and they carried unique molecular identifiers. There were roughly 0.95 to 11 million T cells, and approximately 500,000 cDNA molecules came from them. TCRdb independently ran MiXCR on the PCR reads; one entry per CDR3 protein. Of fewer than 850,000 distinct CDR3 sequences listed, around 45% are singletons. The specimen was blood. J is TRBJ2-7 and V is TRBV6-2 or TRBV6-3; D is undetermined. This sequence was found in a girl aged 10 to 17 with multiple sclerosis. The CDR3 DNA is TGTGCCAGCAGTTACCTGGCCTATAGCTCCTACGAGCAGTACTTC. Translation: CASSYLAYSSYEQYF.